This TCR beta chain was sequenced in a study of blood T cells in healthy people across ages. Study background: Per two T cells, about one barcoded beta molecule was captured through template switching. Study findings and constraints: Strong correlation linked observed beta diversity and percent naive T cells. Per million T cells, the diversity of TCR beta decreased roughly linearly as age advanced.

In this sample, this clonotype turned up a few times. What it binds is unknown. V lost 0 bases and J 3 bases, leaving 11 bases between the germline ends. The CDR3 is 14 amino acids. CDR1 and CDR2 from the germline V gene are DFQATT and SNEGSKA (reference sequence). There were at least 5.5 micrograms of total RNA extracted from every sample. Using a J-beta primer mix together with a sample-barcoded 5' primer, a second PCR was run for roughly 6 to 11 cycles. TCRdb passed the 5' RACE reads through MiXCR, listing each CDR3 protein once. The table lists around 1.5 million distinct CDR3 sequences, roughly 32% of them singletons.

This sequence originates from a woman in her 30s in good health. The chain couples TRBV20-1 to TRBJ1-2; D gene unclear. The source material was blood. CDR3 in amino acids: CSARDPGVHYGYTF. CDR3 sequence (DNA): TGCAGTGCTAGAGATCCTGGAGTTCACTATGGCTACACCTTC.